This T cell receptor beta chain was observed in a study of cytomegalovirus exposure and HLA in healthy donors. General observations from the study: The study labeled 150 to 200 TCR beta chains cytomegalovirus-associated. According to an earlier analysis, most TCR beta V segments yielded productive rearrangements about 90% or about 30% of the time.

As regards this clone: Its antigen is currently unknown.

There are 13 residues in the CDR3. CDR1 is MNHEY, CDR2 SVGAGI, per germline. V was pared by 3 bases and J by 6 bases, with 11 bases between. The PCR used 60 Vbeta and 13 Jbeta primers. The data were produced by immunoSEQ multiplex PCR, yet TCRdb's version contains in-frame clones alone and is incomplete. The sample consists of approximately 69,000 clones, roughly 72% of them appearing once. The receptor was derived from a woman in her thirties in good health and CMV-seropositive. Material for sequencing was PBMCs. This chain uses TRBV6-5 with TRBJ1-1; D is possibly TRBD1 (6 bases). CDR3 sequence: CASSYFSGAEAFF. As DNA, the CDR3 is TGTGCCAGCAGTTATTTTTCAGGGGCTGAAGCTTTCTTT.